A selection of T cell receptor beta chains follows, all from one sample in a study of cytomegalovirus exposure and HLA in healthy donors. Only in-frame clones appear in the TCRdb table, and some are missing; sequencing was by immunoSEQ multiplex PCR. The table lists around 170,000 clones, approximately 81% of them singletons. Sequencing was done on a sample of PBMCs. These receptors originate from a boy between 2 and 10 years old in good health and CMV-seronegative. Each CDR3 is given with its conserved first and last residue. The D gene is left open where the match is weak. Not all rows give a size; the values are once, few, many and, for expanded clones, a class.

cdr3_length	j_call	clone_size	d_call	v_call	cdr3_aa	cdr3_nt
13	TRBJ2-1	-	TRBD2	TRBV10-1	CASQREGRNEQFF	TGCGCCTCCCAGCGGGAGGGTAGGAATGAGCAGTTCTTC
14	TRBJ2-7	-	TRBD1	TRBV28	CASSLGQGPYEQYF	TGTGCCAGCAGTCTGGGACAGGGTCCCTACGAGCAGTACTTC
14	TRBJ2-5	-	-	TRBV2	CASLADRQRETQYF	TGTGCCAGCCTCGCCGACAGGCAAAGGGAGACCCAGTACTTC
15	TRBJ2-1	-	TRBD1	TRBV27	CASRYNRGPEIEQFF	TGTGCCAGCAGATATAACAGGGGGCCCGAGATTGAGCAGTTCTTC
15	TRBJ2-2	few	-	TRBV9	CASSPNSKYTGELFF	TGTGCCAGCAGCCCCAACTCAAAATACACCGGGGAGCTGTTTTTT
15	TRBJ1-2	-	-	TRBV14	CASSQVPRIFNGYTF	TGTGCCAGCAGCCAAGTACCCAGGATCTTTAATGGCTACACCTTC
15	TRBJ1-1	-	-	TRBV30	CAWSVQRRGGTEAFF	TGTGCCTGGAGTGTACAAAGGCGGGGCGGGACTGAAGCTTTCTTT
15	TRBJ2-7	-	TRBD1	TRBV19	CASRPRTGALFEQYF	TGTGCCAGTAGACCCCGGACAGGGGCCTTATTTGAGCAGTACTTC
14	TRBJ1-2	-	-	TRBV15	CATSRDRANYGYTF	TGTGCCACCAGCAGAGACAGGGCAAACTATGGCTACACCTTC
15	TRBJ2-7	-	TRBD1	TRBV7-6	CASSLGGGQDYEQYF	TGTGCCAGCAGCTTAGGTGGGGGACAGGACTACGAGCAGTACTTC
15	TRBJ1-2	-	-	TRBV5-1	CASAYMGTPGYGYTF	TGCGCCAGCGCCTACATGGGGACTCCGGGCTATGGCTACACCTTC
16	TRBJ2-5	-	-	TRBV23-1	CASSQSDREGSETQYF	TGCGCCAGCAGTCAATCGGACAGGGAGGGTTCGGAGACCCAGTACTTC
13	TRBJ1-2	-	-	TRBV28	CASSPTGYYGYTF	TGTGCCAGCAGTCCCACAGGCTACTATGGCTACACCTTC